This T cell receptor (beta chain) was obtained from a study of blood T cell repertoires in COVID-19. Worth noting for this clone: Here the CDR3 omits its conserved ending phenylalanine or tryptophan, so a read error is the likely source. The limits of the CDR3 on the DNA are not certain, so only TCRdb's listed CDR3 is given.

Here immunoSEQ multiplex PCR was the method, and the copy in TCRdb shows in-frame clones only, minus some. Among some 230,000 clones listed, 82% were seen once. Inclusive of both ends, the CDR3 amounts to 13 amino acids. Per germline, CDR1 MNHNY and CDR2 SVGAGI (reference sequence). Sequenced material: peripheral blood. The rearrangement joins TRBV6-6 to TRBJ2-3; TRBD2 is the table's D call, not checked against the DNA. This sequence originates from a woman of 80 years or more with COVID-19, enrolled during active disease. CDR3 protein: CASSNRGAGTTRV.